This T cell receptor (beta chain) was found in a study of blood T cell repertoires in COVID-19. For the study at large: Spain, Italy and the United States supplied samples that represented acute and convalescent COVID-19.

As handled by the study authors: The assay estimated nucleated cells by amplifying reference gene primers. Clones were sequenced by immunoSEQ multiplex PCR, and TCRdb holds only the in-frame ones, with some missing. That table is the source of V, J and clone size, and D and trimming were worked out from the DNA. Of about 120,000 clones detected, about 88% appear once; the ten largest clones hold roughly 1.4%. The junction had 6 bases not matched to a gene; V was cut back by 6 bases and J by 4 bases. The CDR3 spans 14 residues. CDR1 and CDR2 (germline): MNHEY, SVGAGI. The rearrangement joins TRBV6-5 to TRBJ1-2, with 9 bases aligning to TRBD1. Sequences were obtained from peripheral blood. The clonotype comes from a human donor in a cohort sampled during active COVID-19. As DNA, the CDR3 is TGTGCCAGCAGCCCCGGGACAGGGACCTATGGCTACACCTTC. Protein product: CASSPGTGTYGYTF.